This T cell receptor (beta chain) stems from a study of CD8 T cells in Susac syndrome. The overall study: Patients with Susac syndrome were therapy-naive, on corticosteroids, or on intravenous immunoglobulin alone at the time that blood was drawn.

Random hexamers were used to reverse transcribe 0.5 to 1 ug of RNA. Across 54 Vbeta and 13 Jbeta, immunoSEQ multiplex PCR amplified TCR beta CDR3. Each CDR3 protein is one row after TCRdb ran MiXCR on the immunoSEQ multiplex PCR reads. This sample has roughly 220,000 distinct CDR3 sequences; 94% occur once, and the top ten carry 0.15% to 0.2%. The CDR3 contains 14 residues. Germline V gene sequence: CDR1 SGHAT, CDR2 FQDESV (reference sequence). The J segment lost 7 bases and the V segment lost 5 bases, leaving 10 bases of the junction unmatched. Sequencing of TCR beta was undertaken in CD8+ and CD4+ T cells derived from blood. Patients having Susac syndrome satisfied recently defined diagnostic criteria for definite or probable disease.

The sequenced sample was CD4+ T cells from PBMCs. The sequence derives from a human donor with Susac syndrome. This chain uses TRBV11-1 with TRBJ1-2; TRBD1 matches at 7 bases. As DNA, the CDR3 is TGTGCCAGCAGCGCCTCCGGGACAGCCCCTGGCTACACCTTC. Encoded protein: CASSASGTAPGYTF.